These 18 T cell receptor beta chains were sequenced from one sample in a study of T cell clusters in autoimmune cytopenias. TRB rearrangements were amplified by touch-down multiplex PCR with mixed TRB-A/B primers. One entry per CDR3 protein, without DNA, is what TCRdb gives after re-calling the multiplex PCR reads. The sample is made up of 2,500 to 3,500 distinct CDR3 sequences, and the top ten hold 30% to 45% of it. TRB amplification used roughly 250 ng of peripheral blood genomic DNA. These records were also assigned to another study, of T cell repertoires in aging, cancer and after chemotherapy.

Material for sequencing was peripheral blood. Every receptor here comes from a human donor with an autoimmune cytopenia or autoimmune hepatitis (not recorded which).

This CDR3 is CASSQSGDRAGYTF. The V and J genes are TRBV10-3 and TRBJ1-2; TCRdb returns TRBD1, unconfirmable since there is no DNA. The CDR3 is 14 amino acids. The germline CDR1 and CDR2 sequences are ENHRY and SYGVKD.

This clonotype counts as medium-sized (0.01 to 0.1%) by frequency. This rearrangement joins TRBV6-6 to TRBJ2-3; TCRdb returns TRBD1, unconfirmable since there is no DNA. CDR3 length equals 14 residues. Germline CDR1 is MNHNY and CDR2 is SVGAGI (reference sequence). CDR3 amino acids: CASSYSTGADTQYF.

The V and J genes are TRBV6-2 or TRBV6-3 and TRBJ1-2; TCRdb's D gene call, TRBD1, goes unchecked for lack of DNA. CDR1 and CDR2 from the germline V gene are MNHEY and SVGEGT. There are 12 residues in the CDR3. CDR3 in amino acids: CASGDRVYGYTF.

The chain couples TRBV5-1 to TRBJ1-6; TCRdb proposes TRBD1, but this gene call is untestable without DNA. CDR3 length: 18 amino acids. Germline V gene data show CDR1 as SGHRS and CDR2 as YFSETQ. CDR3 region: CASSSVVTGTGITSPLHF.

Judged by frequency, this clonotype is medium-sized. The rearrangement links TRBV6-6 to TRBJ2-3; checking the TCRdb D call of TRBD1 is not possible without DNA. Germline lookup yields CDR1 MNHNY and CDR2 SVGAGI (reference sequence). CDR3 length equals 12 residues. The CDR3 spells CASSYGGHGQYF.

The V gene is TRBV6-5, the J gene TRBJ1-5; absent DNA, TCRdb's TRBD1 call cannot be checked. This CDR3 region has 14 residues. Germline V CDR1 and CDR2: MNHEY, SVGAGI. CDR3 in amino acids: CASRSTGYNQPQHF.

The chain joins TRBV7-6 to TRBJ1-6. CDR3 size: 13 residues. Germline values: CDR1 SGHVS, CDR2 FNYEAQ. The chain's CDR3 is CASSLGFNSPLHF.

Judged by frequency, this clonotype is medium-sized. This sequence joins TRBV5-6 and TRBJ2-5; with no DNA, the TCRdb D assignment of TRBD1 cannot be verified. The CDR3 spans 14 residues. Per germline, CDR1 SGHDT and CDR2 YYEEEE. CDR3 protein: CASSIQGGRETQYF.

V usage is TRBV24-1 and J usage is TRBJ2-2; TCRdb calls TRBD2, which cannot be checked without DNA. The germline V gene encodes CDR1 KGHDR and CDR2 SFDVKD. This CDR3 spans 18 amino acids. CDR3 protein: CATSDALSGGGSTGELFF.

This chain joins TRBV7-9 and TRBJ1-2; the TRBD1 assignment by TCRdb is unverifiable without DNA. The CDR3 spans 13 residues. Germline V gene sequence: CDR1 SEHNR, CDR2 FQNEAQ (reference sequence). CDR3 amino acids: CASSLVGAGGYTF.

This rearrangement joins TRBV6-5 to TRBJ2-7; as DNA is missing, the TRBD1 call by TCRdb cannot be tested. Germline loops: CDR1 MNHEY, CDR2 SVGAGI. This CDR3 is 12 amino acids long. The CDR3 here is CASSLPSGEQYF.

This sequence joins TRBV12-3 or TRBV12-4 and TRBJ1-2; the D call from TCRdb, TRBD1, cannot be confirmed without DNA. This CDR3 is 15 amino acids long. CDR3 amino acids: CASSLGPNSLYGYTF.

This clonotype is labeled medium-sized (0.01 to 0.1%) based on frequency. This chain connects TRBV29-1 to TRBJ2-1; TCRdb's D call of TRBD2 is untestable without DNA. Germline CDR1 SQVTM, CDR2 ANQGSEA. The CDR3 is 15 residues long. CDR3 sequence reads: CSTGLAGGSYNEQFF.

The V call is TRBV6-5, the J call TRBJ2-5; as DNA is missing, the TRBD1 call by TCRdb cannot be tested. The CDR3 is 15 amino acids. CDR1 MNHEY and CDR2 SVGAGI come from the germline V gene. CDR3 loop: CASSFWTGGEETQYF.

In terms of frequency, this clonotype is hyperexpanded. The gene calls are TRBV19 and TRBJ2-7; TCRdb returns TRBD1, unconfirmable since there is no DNA. Germline CDR1 LNHDA, CDR2 SQIVND (reference sequence). The CDR3 is 14 amino acids. CDR3 amino acids: CASSRRTGKYEQYF.

This clonotype shows up as medium-sized (0.01 to 0.1%) by frequency. This rearrangement joins TRBV5-4 to TRBJ2-5. The CDR3 is 14 residues long. The germline CDR1 and CDR2 sequences are SGHNT and YYREEE (reference sequence). The chain's CDR3 is CASKKTGYIETQYF.

The chain couples TRBV6-6 to TRBJ2-7; the D gene TCRdb calls, TRBD1, cannot be checked with no DNA. CDR3 length: 13 amino acids. The germline CDR1 and CDR2 sequences are MNHNY and SVGAGI (reference sequence). The CDR3 sequence is CASFRGDTGELYF.

The V and J genes are TRBV12-3 or TRBV12-4 and TRBJ1-2; the D call of TRBD1 rests on TCRdb alone, since no DNA is present to check it. CDR3 length: 11 residues. The CDR3 sequence: CASSQGDGYTF.